The 8 T cell receptor beta chains presented below share a single source sample, sequenced in a study of cytomegalovirus exposure and HLA in healthy donors. 13 Jbeta primers and 60 Vbeta primers were used for the PCR. Method: immunoSEQ multiplex PCR; TCRdb's copy keeps in-frame clones and lacks some. The data contain under 150,000 clones, about 61% of them singletons. The source material was PBMCs. Receptors were obtained from a woman between 40 and 55 years old in good health and CMV-seronegative.

This clone was seen once. The genes are TRBV7-2 and TRBJ1-2; D might be TRBD1 (5 bases). V lost 2 bases, J lost 4 bases, and 17 bases lay in between. CDR1 is SGHTA and CDR2 is FQGNSA in the germline V gene. This CDR3 has 16 residues. This CDR3 reads CASSLTATAQIYGYTF. DNA of the CDR3: TGTGCCAGCAGCTTAACGGCGACAGCACAGATCTATGGCTACACCTTC.

As DNA, the CDR3 is TGTGCCAGCTCCCCCGGTGCGACAGGGTTTGAAGCTTTCTTT. Its translation: CASSPGATGFEAFF. The genes are TRBV18 and TRBJ1-1; 7 nucleotides match TRBD1. This CDR3 spans 14 amino acids. Germline V CDR1 and CDR2: KGHSH, LQKENI. The V segment lost 6 bases and the J segment 7 bases; nucleotides outside the gene matches: 11.

This clone has just a few counts. This chain links TRBV10-3 with TRBJ2-5; D unclear. The ends were cut back, 4 bases at V and 1 base at J, with 7 bases in the middle. CDR1 and CDR2 (germline): ENHRY, SYGVKD. This CDR3 spans 13 amino acids. The CDR3 is CAISGGGQETQYF. CDR3 DNA: TGTGCCATCAGTGGTGGCGGCCAAGAGACCCAGTACTTC.

The chain employs TRBV18 and TRBJ2-2; TRBD1 matches 8 bases. The germline gives CDR1 KGHSH, CDR2 LQKENI. The CDR3 has 16 amino acids. The ends lost 1 base at V and 4 bases at J; junction bases unmatched: 5. The CDR3 bases are TGTGCCAGCTCACCACGCGCTACAGGGGGCACCGGGGAGCTGTTTTTT. This translates into CASSPRATGGTGELFF.

This sequence joins TRBV10-1 and TRBJ1-1; D is unresolved. V gave up 5 bases and J gave up 1 base, with 5 bases separating them. This CDR3 contains 12 residues. Looked up from germline, CDR1 is WNHNN and CDR2 is SYGVQD (reference sequence). The CDR3 loop is CASSSGNTEAFF. DNA for the CDR3: TGCGCCAGCAGTTCGGGGAACACTGAAGCTTTCTTT.

The V gene is TRBV14, the J gene TRBJ2-2, with 7 bases aligning to TRBD1. The CDR3 spans 15 residues. V dropped 2 bases and J dropped 3; count of bases not matched to a gene: 3. The germline V gene encodes CDR1 SGHDN and CDR2 FVKESK. CDR3 nucleotides: TGTGCCAGCAGCCAAAGGGGGCCCTACACCGGGGAGCTGTTTTTT. It encodes CASSQRGPYTGELFF.

The chain is built from TRBV5-4 and TRBJ2-6; D perhaps matches TRBD1 (6 bases). Germline loops: CDR1 SGHNT, CDR2 YYREEE (reference sequence). This CDR3 contains 15 residues. V was clipped by 2 bases and J by 0 bases, with 6 bases between them. The CDR3 region is CASSLQGSGANVLTF. The CDR3 nucleotides are TGTGCCAGCAGCTTACAGGGCTCTGGGGCCAACGTCCTGACTTTC.

The V call is TRBV27, the J call TRBJ2-3; 8 nucleotides match TRBD2. Germline-derived CDR1 and CDR2 are MNHEY and SMNVEV (reference sequence). J lost 4 bases, V lost 5 bases, and 11 bases had no gene match. CDR3 length: 16 amino acids. CDR3 DNA: TGTGCCAGCAGTCTACGAGTCGGGGGGGCCCCAGATACGCAGTATTTT. Its protein is CASSLRVGGAPDTQYF.